This T cell receptor beta chain was found in a study of cytomegalovirus exposure and HLA in healthy donors. The method was immunoSEQ multiplex PCR; TCRdb's version includes in-frame clones alone and lacks a portion of them. The table records 180,000 or so clones, roughly 82% of them present only once. In this sample, this clone turned up once. The CDR3 totals 14 residues. Germline-derived CDR1 and CDR2 are MNHNY and SVGAGI (reference sequence). V dropped 6 bases and J dropped 0 bases, with 11 bases sitting between them. Sequencing input: PBMCs. V usage is TRBV6-6 and J usage is TRBJ1-1; D ambiguous. The TCR was taken from a woman aged 25-40 years in good health and CMV-seropositive. CDR3 loop: CASRPGNMNTEAFF. CDR3 coding DNA: TGTGCCAGCAGACCGGGGAATATGAACACTGAAGCTTTCTTT.